The 16 T cell receptor beta chains presented below share a single source sample, sequenced in a study of patients and donors after allogeneic stem cell transplantation. TCRdb re-called the RT-PCR reads through MiXCR, storing one row per CDR3 protein. Of approximately 170,000 distinct CDR3 sequences listed, 20% to 25% are singletons. Sequencing was done on a sample of blood, either unsorted or a sorted T cell fraction (not recorded which). The receptors derive from a human donor who was either an allogeneic HSCT recipient or a stem cell or donor lymphocyte infusion donor (not recorded which). It is not recorded whose cells these are; they may come from a transplant donor.

This clonotype was observed a few times. The V and J genes are TRBV7-9 and TRBJ1-6, with D uncertain. Germline V CDR1 and CDR2: SEHNR, FQNEAQ (reference sequence). The CDR3 extends over 17 amino acids. Trimming removed 5 bases from V and 5 bases from J, with 19 bases in between. Written as DNA, the CDR3 is TGTGCCAGCAGCCATTTCCTGGGGAAGTGGGATAATTCACCCCTCCACTTT. Translating gives CASSHFLGKWDNSPLHF.

This chain connects TRBV7-2 to TRBJ2-1; 8 bases map to TRBD2. CDR1 is SGHTA and CDR2 is FQGNSA in the germline V gene. The CDR3 loop spans 16 amino acids. Trimming removed 5 bases from V and 0 bases from J; junction bases left unmatched: 6. The CDR3 DNA is TGTGCCAGCAGCATCCATAGCGGGAACTCCTACAATGAGCAGTTCTTC. Translated: CASSIHSGNSYNEQFF.

This clonotype was detected a few times. This sequence joins TRBV29-1 and TRBJ2-1; D remains ambiguous. The germline CDR1 and CDR2 sequences are SQVTM and ANQGSEA. V lost 4 bases and J lost 5, with 12 bases in between. The CDR3 is 13 residues long. The DNA of the CDR3 is TGCAGCGTTGGTGCGTTCCAGAACAATGAGCAGTTCTTC. This translates into CSVGAFQNNEQFF.

The chain carries TRBV9 and TRBJ2-3; 11 bases are a match to TRBD2. This CDR3 is 17 amino acids long. Germline-derived CDR1 and CDR2 are SGDLS and YYNGEE. Losses at the gene ends were 0 bases for V and 2 bases for J; bases not matched to a gene: 5. CDR3 protein: CASSVGLGLAATDTQYF. CDR3 coding DNA: TGTGCCAGCAGCGTAGGCCTGGGACTAGCGGCCACAGATACGCAGTATTTT.

The J gene is TRBJ1-1, the V gene TRBV5-1; no clear D. The CDR3 has 13 residues. The V and J ends lost 5 bases and 2 bases respectively, with 10 bases between them. Germline CDR1 is SGHRS and CDR2 is YFSETQ. CDR3 region: CASSPAFNTEAFF. CDR3 nucleotide sequence: TGCGCCAGCAGTCCGGCCTTCAACACTGAAGCTTTCTTT.

This clonotype has only a few counts. The J gene is TRBJ1-2, the V gene TRBV12-3 or TRBV12-4; D remains unclear. Deletions cut 1 base from V and 7 bases from J, with 7 bases between. This CDR3 contains 12 residues. This CDR3 is CASSLGATGYTF. CDR3 bases: TGTGCCAGCAGTTTAGGCGCGACTGGCTACACCTTC.

There are many counts of this clonotype. The chain is built from TRBV6-5 and TRBJ1-2; tentatively, D is TRBD1 (5 bases). Germline CDR1 reads MNHEY; CDR2 reads SVGAGI. The ends were cut back, 2 bases at V and 1 base at J, with 8 bases in the middle. This CDR3 is 14 amino acids long. Written as DNA, the CDR3 is TGTGCCAGCAGTTACGACAGTAGTAACTATGGCTACACCTTC. Translation gives CASSYDSSNYGYTF.

This clonotype was recorded a few times. This chain joins TRBV6-1 and TRBJ2-1, with 9 nucleotides matching TRBD2. The CDR3 sequence is 16 residues long. CDR1 and CDR2 from the germline V gene are MNHNS and SASEGT. The junction had 4 bases not matched to a gene; V was cut back by 2 bases and J by 2 bases. CDR3 residues: CASSEIAGVTYNEQFF. The CDR3 DNA follows: TGTGCCAGCAGTGAAATAGCGGGAGTGACCTACAATGAGCAGTTCTTC.

The table lists this clonotype with many counts. The gene calls are TRBV5-1 and TRBJ1-2, with 9 bases aligning to TRBD1. Germline lookup yields CDR1 SGHRS and CDR2 YFSETQ. J gave up 3 bases and V 4 bases, and 10 bases lay outside the gene matches. The CDR3 loop spans 16 amino acids. The CDR3 region is CASSKTGGELHYGYTF. CDR3 coding DNA: TGCGCCAGCAGCAAAACAGGGGGCGAGCTGCACTATGGCTACACCTTC.

The rearrangement joins TRBV29-1 to TRBJ2-5; no reliable D call. Germline-derived CDR1 and CDR2 are SQVTM and ANQGSEA. V shed 8 bases and J shed 4 bases, with 14 bases lying between them. The length of the CDR3 is 12 residues. Here the CDR3 DNA reads TGCAGCTCCCCAGGCCCCGGAGAGACCCAGTACTTC. Translating gives CSSPGPGETQYF.

V usage is TRBV19 and J usage is TRBJ2-2; 10 bases fit TRBD2. The length of the CDR3 is 16 residues. Germline V gene lookup returns CDR1 LNHDA and CDR2 SQIVND (reference sequence). Trimming took 4 bases from V and 1 from J; bases not matched to a gene: 3. DNA for the CDR3: TGTGCCAGTAGTACCAGGACTAGCGGGAACACCGGGGAGCTGTTTTTT. Residues: CASSTRTSGNTGELFF.

The rearrangement uses TRBV5-1 and TRBJ2-1; TRBD2 matches at 9 bases. The CDR3 extends over 15 amino acids. From germline, CDR1 is SGHRS and CDR2 YFSETQ. V shed 3 bases, J shed 4 bases, and the junction held 5 bases outside the gene matches. CDR3 in DNA: TGCGCCAGCAGCTCTAGCGGGGAAGGGTACAATGAGCAGTTCTTC. This encodes CASSSSGEGYNEQFF.

This clonotype appeared a few times. The chain couples TRBV15 to TRBJ2-1; 7 nucleotides line up with TRBD2. The germline CDR1 and CDR2 sequences are LNHNV and YYDKDF (reference sequence). Germline trimming cut 0 bases from V and 16 bases from J; bases unmatched to any gene: 9. This CDR3 comprises 13 residues. CDR3 sequence (DNA): TGTGCCACCAGCAGAGATCTGGCGGGAGTCGCTTTCTTC. This encodes CATSRDLAGVAFF.

V gene TRBV19 combines with J gene TRBJ1-5; TRBD1 matches 8 bases. Germline CDR1 LNHDA, CDR2 SQIVND (reference sequence). J lost 9 bases, V lost 2 bases, and 9 bases had no gene match. This CDR3 comprises 15 residues. CDR3 nucleotide sequence: TGTGCCAGTAGTATACCCGACAGGGGCCTCCGGCCCCAGCATTTT. Amino acids: CASSIPDRGLRPQHF.

The V call is TRBV20-1, the J call TRBJ1-2; 11 bases map to TRBD1. Trimming took 2 bases from V and 6 from J; bases not matched to a gene: 5. There are 14 residues in the CDR3. Looked up from germline, CDR1 is DFQATT and CDR2 is SNEGSKA (reference sequence). For the CDR3, the DNA is TGCAGTGCTAGATCTGGACAGGGGGCGCATGGCTACACCTTC. It translates to CSARSGQGAHGYTF.

This clonotype was detected only a few times. The genes are TRBV27 and TRBJ1-5; D unresolved. Trimming took 5 bases from V and 9 from J, leaving 17 bases between them. Germline CDR1 reads MNHEY; CDR2 reads SMNVEV (reference sequence). The CDR3 extends over 14 amino acids. The CDR3 protein is CASSPLGSSWPQHF. As DNA, the CDR3 is TGTGCCAGCAGTCCCTTGGGTTCCTCGTGGCCCCAGCATTTT.